The entry that follows covers one T cell receptor (beta chain) sequence. This record comes from a study of CXCR3-negative and CXCR3-positive naive CD8 T cells. The study made its TRB cDNA libraries by 5' RACE, adding UMI labels. TCRdb reanalyzed the 5' RACE reads and collapses them to one entry per CDR3 protein, without DNA. Its listing shows 6,000 to 8,500 distinct CDR3 sequences. The sequence was collected from a human donor in good health. Some clones in this sample may be carry-over from other donors' samples. The specimen sequenced was naive CXCR3- CD8+ T cells from blood. Subset noted: CD45RO-CCR7+CD27+CD95- naive CD8+ T cells lacking CXCR3 (TNR3-).

CDR3 residues: CASSTRTDSYEQYF. V gene TRBV28 combines with J gene TRBJ2-7; the TCRdb D gene call, TRBD2, has no DNA to confirm it. CDR3 length: 14 amino acids. The V gene's germline CDR1 is MDHEN and CDR2 SYDVKM. Together with reference TRBV28 and TRBJ2-7, the CDR3 gives the full variable domain: DVKVTQSSRYLVKRTGEKVFLECVQDMDHENMFWYRQDPGLGLRLIYFSYDVKMKEKGDIPEGYSVSREKKERFSLILESASTNQTSMYLCASSTRTDSYEQYFGPGTRLTVT.